This T cell receptor beta chain was recovered during a study of post-analysis software for immune sequencing data. Study-level information: Patients with relapsing-remitting, secondary progressive and progressive-relapsing multiple sclerosis courses were all represented.

Unique molecular identifiers were present in the TCR beta cDNA libraries. TCRdb called the PCR reads again in MiXCR, with one record for every CDR3 protein. Of roughly 800,000 distinct CDR3 sequences in the sample, just over 45% were seen once. Findings and caveats of the study: Five or six TRBV segments were significantly more frequent in patients than in controls. TRBV5-6, TRBV5-1 and TRBV20-1 were among these segments. For normalized Chao1 diversity, multiple sclerosis patients scored significantly lower than controls did.

This clonotype was recorded a few times. What it binds is not known. This CDR3 is built from 11 residues. Trimming removed 6 bases at V and 9 bases at J, with 12 bases between. Germline CDR1 and CDR2: DFQATT and SNEGSKA (reference sequence). The sequenced sample was blood. The genes are TRBV20-1 and TRBJ2-1, with D unresolved. This TCR came from a girl aged 5-17 years with multiple sclerosis. CDR3: CSARQLIEQFF. The CDR3 nucleotides read TGCAGTGCAAGACAACTCATTGAGCAGTTCTTC.